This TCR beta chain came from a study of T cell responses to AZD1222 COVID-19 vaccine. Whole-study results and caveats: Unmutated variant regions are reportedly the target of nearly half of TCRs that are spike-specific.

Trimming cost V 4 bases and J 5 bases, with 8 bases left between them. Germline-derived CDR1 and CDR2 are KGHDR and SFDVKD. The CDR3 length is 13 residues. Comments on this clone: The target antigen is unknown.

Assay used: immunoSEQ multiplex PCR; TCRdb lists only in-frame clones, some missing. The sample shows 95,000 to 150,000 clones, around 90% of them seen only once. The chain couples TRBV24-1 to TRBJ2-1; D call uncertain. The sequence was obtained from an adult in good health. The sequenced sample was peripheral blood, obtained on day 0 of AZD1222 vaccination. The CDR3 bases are TGTGCCACCAGTGACCGGCAGCACAATGAGCAGTTCTTC. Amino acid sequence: CATSDRQHNEQFF.